What follows are 5 T cell receptor beta chains derived from one specimen sequenced in a study of human T cells and chemical hapten exposure. The time point was: patch test 1, 2 weeks after DPC sensitization. The treatment: therapeutic diphenylcyclopropenone sensitization with weekly scalp DPC. TCRdb processed the RACE reads anew with MiXCR; each CDR3 protein has one entry. The table lists about 120,000 distinct CDR3 sequences, 9% to 14% of them singletons. The input for sequencing was whole blood, taken in connection with sensitization to the hapten diphenylcyclopropenone (DPC). These receptors all come from a woman aged 45-65 years with alopecia areata. Some clones in this sample may be carry-over from other donors' samples.

Ten or more counts support this clonotype. The rearrangement uses TRBV4-2 and TRBJ2-5; TRBD1 matches at 8 bases. Germline V lookup: CDR1 LGHNA, CDR2 YNFKEQ. Losses at the gene ends were 0 bases for V and 5 bases for J; bases not matched to a gene: 8. This CDR3 has 16 amino acids. The CDR3 region is CASSQDPRTGRETQYF. The CDR3 nucleotides read TGTGCCAGCAGCCAAGATCCGAGGACAGGGCGGGAGACCCAGTACTTC.

The chain combines TRBV6-4 with TRBJ2-1; 15 bases fit TRBD2. The germline V gene has CDR1 MRHNA and CDR2 SNTAGT. Germline trimming cut 3 bases from V and 13 bases from J; bases unmatched to any gene: 4. The CDR3 loop spans 14 amino acids. The CDR3 loop is CASSEWTSGRVQFF. The CDR3 DNA is TGTGCCAGCAGTGAATGGACTAGCGGGAGGGTCCAGTTCTTC.

This clonotype was observed a handful of times. The rearrangement joins TRBV4-2 to TRBJ1-2; 10 bases map to TRBD1. Unmatched junction bases numbered 8, after V lost 4 bases and J lost 6 bases. CDR1 LGHNA and CDR2 YNFKEQ come from the germline V gene. The CDR3 is 15 amino acids. The CDR3 coding sequence is TGTGCCAGCAGCCCGACAGGGGGCCAGCCCGATGGCTACACCTTC. This sequence encodes CASSPTGGQPDGYTF.

For this clonotype: It is unclear where the CDR3 begins or ends on the DNA, so no DNA is shown, and the CDR3 is as TCRdb lists it. The chain recombines TRBV7-5 with TRBJ2-1; TRBD2 reflects the table's D call only, with no check against the DNA. TRBV7-5 is assigned pseudogene status. The length of the CDR3 is 24 amino acids, counting both ends. CDR3 sequence: CISVPEAFSRVKRTSGGAWYEQFF.

This clonotype was counted only a few times. V and J are TRBV18 and TRBJ1-3; a possible D gene is TRBD1 (5 bases). Per germline, CDR1 KGHSH and CDR2 LQKENI. The ends were cut back, 3 bases at V and 2 bases at J, with 14 bases in the middle. The CDR3 sequence is 16 residues long. CDR3 nucleotides: TGTGCCAGCTCACCCACGTCAGGGTTAACTGGAAACACCATATATTTT. This encodes CASSPTSGLTGNTIYF.